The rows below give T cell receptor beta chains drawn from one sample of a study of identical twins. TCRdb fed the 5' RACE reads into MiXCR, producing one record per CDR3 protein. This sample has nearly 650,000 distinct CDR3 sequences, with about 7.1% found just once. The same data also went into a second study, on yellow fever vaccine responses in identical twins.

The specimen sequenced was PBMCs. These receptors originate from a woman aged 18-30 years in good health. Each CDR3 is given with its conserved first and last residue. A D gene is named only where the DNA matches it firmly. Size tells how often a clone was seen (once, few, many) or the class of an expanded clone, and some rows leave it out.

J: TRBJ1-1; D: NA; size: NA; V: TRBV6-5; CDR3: CASSYRGWGTEAFF; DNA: TGTGCCAGCAGTTACAGGGGTTGGGGCACTGAAGCTTTCTTT
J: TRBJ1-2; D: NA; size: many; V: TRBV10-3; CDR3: CAISDNVRTANYGYTF; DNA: TGTGCCATCAGTGATAATGTTCGGACAGCGAACTATGGCTACACCTTC
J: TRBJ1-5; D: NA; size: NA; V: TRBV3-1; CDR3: CAFAGRSNQPQHF; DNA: TGTGCCTTCGCGGGACGGAGCAATCAGCCCCAGCATTTT
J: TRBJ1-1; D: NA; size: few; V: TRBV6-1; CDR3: CASSPTPPLGEAFF; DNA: TGTGCCAGCAGTCCCACGCCACCCTTGGGTGAAGCTTTCTTT
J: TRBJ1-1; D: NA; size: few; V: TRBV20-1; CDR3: CSASSGQGKITEAFF; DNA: TGCAGTGCTAGTTCTGGGCAGGGAAAGATTACTGAAGCTTTCTTT
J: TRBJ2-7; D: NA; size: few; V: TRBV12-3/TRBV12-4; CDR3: CASSSTPGLPSEQYF; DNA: TGTGCCAGCAGTTCCACCCCCGGACTGCCATCCGAGCAGTACTTC
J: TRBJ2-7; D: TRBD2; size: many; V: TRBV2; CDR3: CASIAGAGYEQYF; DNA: TGTGCCAGCATTGCGGGAGCTGGCTACGAGCAGTACTTC
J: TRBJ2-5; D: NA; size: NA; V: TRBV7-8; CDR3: CASSLAQRRILQETQYF; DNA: TGTGCCAGCAGCTTAGCCCAAAGACGGATACTCCAAGAGACCCAGTACTTC
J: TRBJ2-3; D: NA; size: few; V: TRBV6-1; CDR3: CASSVSVFAGDTQYF; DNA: TGTGCCAGCAGTGTTAGCGTTTTCGCCGGCGATACGCAGTATTTT
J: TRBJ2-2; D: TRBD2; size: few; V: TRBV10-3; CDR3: CAISNRLAENTGELFF; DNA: TGTGCCATCAGTAACAGACTAGCGGAAAACACCGGGGAGCTGTTTTTT
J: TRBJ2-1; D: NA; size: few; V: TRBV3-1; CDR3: CASSQGGRVSEQFF; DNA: TGTGCCAGCAGCCAAGGTGGCCGGGTAAGCGAGCAGTTCTTC
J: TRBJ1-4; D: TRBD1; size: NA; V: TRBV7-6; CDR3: CASSATGTNEKLFF; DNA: TGTGCCAGCAGCGCGACAGGGACTAATGAAAAACTGTTTTTT
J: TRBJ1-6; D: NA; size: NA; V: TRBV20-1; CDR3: CSARRLNSPLHF; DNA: TGCAGTGCTAGGAGACTCAATTCACCCCTCCACTTT
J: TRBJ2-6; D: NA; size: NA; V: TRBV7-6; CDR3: CASSLGGGGANVLTF; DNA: TGTGCCAGCAGCTTAGGGGGAGGTGGGGCCAACGTCCTGACTTTC
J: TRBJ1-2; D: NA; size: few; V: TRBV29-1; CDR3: CSVVHRNYGYTF; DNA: TGCAGCGTCGTCCACAGGAACTATGGCTACACCTTC
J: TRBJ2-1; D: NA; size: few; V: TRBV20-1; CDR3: CSARYRQNEQFF; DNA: TGCAGTGCTAGATATCGACAGAATGAGCAGTTCTTC
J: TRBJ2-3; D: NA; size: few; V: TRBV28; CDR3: CASSLTQATTDTQYF; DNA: TGTGCCAGCAGCTTGACCCAGGCGACCACAGATACGCAGTATTTT
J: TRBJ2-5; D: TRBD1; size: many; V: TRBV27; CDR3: CASKTNRGETQYF; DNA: TGTGCCAGCAAAACGAACAGGGGTGAGACCCAGTACTTC
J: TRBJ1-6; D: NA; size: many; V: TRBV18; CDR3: CASSAARVNSPLHF; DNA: TGTGCCAGCTCAGCGGCCAGGGTCAATTCACCCCTCCACTTT
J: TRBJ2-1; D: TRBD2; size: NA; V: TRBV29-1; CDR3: CSVVGGGSYNEQFF; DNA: TGCAGCGTTGTAGGCGGGGGCTCCTACAATGAGCAGTTCTTC
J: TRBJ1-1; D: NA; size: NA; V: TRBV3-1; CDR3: CASSQGTVTEAFF; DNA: TGTGCCAGCAGCCAAGGGACAGTAACTGAAGCTTTCTTT
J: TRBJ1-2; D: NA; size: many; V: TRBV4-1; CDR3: CASSQDPTDYGYTF; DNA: TGCGCCAGCAGCCAAGATCCGACTGACTATGGCTACACCTTC
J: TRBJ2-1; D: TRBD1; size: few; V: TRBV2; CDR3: CASSYGQDKQFF; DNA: TGTGCCAGCAGTTATGGACAGGACAAGCAGTTCTTC
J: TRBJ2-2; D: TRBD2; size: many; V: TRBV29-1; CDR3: CSVALSGRRTGELFF; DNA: TGCAGCGTCGCACTTAGCGGGAGGCGCACCGGGGAGCTGTTTTTT
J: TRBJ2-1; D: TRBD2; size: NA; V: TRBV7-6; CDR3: CASSLAWAGGNNEQFF; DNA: TGTGCCAGCAGCTTAGCCTGGGCGGGAGGAAACAATGAGCAGTTCTTC
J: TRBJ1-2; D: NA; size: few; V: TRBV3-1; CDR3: CASSQDLLAYGYTF; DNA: TGTGCCAGCAGCCAAGATCTACTGGCCTATGGCTACACCTTC
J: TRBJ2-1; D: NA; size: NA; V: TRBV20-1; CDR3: CSVGVGYNEQFF; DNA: TGCAGTGTTGGGGTGGGGTACAATGAGCAGTTCTTC
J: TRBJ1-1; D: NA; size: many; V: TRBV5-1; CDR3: CASSLFRTETTGTEAFF; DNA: TGCGCCAGCAGCTTGTTCCGGACAGAGACAACCGGAACTGAAGCTTTCTTT
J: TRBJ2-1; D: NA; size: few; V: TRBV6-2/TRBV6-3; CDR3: CASTPMGANEQFF; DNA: TGTGCCAGCACCCCCATGGGGGCCAATGAGCAGTTCTTC
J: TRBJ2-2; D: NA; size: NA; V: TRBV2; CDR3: CASTGQVSGELFF; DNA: TGTGCCAGCACAGGGCAAGTGAGCGGGGAGCTGTTTTTT
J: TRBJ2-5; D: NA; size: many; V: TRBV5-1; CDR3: CASSLKQSELETQYF; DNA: TGCGCCAGCAGCTTGAAGCAGAGTGAATTGGAGACCCAGTACTTC
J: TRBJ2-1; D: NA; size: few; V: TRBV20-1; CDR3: CSARVVEQFF; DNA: TGCAGTGCTAGAGTAGTTGAGCAGTTCTTC
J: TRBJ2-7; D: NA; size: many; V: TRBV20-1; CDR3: CSASRLDYEQYF; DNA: TGCAGTGCTAGCCGACTAGATTACGAGCAGTACTTC
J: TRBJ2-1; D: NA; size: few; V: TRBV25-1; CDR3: CASLNWGSNEQFF; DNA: TGTGCCAGCCTAAACTGGGGTTCGAATGAGCAGTTCTTC
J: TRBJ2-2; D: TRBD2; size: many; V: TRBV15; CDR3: CATSGEFQPGGTGELFF; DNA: TGTGCCACCAGCGGAGAGTTTCAGCCGGGAGGCACCGGGGAGCTGTTTTTT
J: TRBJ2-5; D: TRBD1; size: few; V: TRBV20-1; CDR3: CSALKGTAQETQYF; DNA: TGCAGTGCACTTAAAGGGACAGCCCAAGAGACCCAGTACTTC
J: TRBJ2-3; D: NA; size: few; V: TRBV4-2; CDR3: CASSQGGLATDTQYF; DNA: TGTGCCAGCAGCCAAGGGGGGCTAGCCACAGATACGCAGTATTTT
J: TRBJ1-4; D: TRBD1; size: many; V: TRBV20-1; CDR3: CSARDPGQGHPF; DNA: TGCAGTGCTAGAGATCCAGGACAGGGTCACCCTTTT
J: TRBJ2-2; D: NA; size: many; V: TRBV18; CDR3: CASSPDTANTGELFF; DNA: TGTGCCAGCTCGCCGGACACCGCGAACACCGGGGAGCTGTTTTTT
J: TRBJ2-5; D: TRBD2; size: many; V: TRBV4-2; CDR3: CASSQGAGGGQETQYF; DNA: TGTGCCAGCAGCCAAGGGGCGGGAGGGGGCCAAGAGACCCAGTACTTC
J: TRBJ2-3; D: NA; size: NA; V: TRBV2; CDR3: CASSDKGLATDTQYF; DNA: TGTGCCAGCAGTGATAAGGGACTGGCGACAGATACGCAGTATTTT
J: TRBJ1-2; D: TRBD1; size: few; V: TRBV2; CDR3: CASSEVDRGFYGYTF; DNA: TGTGCCAGCAGTGAAGTGGACAGGGGCTTCTATGGCTACACCTTC
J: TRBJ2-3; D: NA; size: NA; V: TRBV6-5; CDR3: CASKLGINRNNTDTQYF; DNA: TGTGCCAGCAAGTTGGGGATAAACAGAAACAACACAGATACGCAGTATTTT
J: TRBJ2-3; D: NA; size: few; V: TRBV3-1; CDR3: CASSRPAGSTDTQYF; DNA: TGTGCCAGCAGCCGCCCCGCCGGGAGTACAGATACGCAGTATTTT
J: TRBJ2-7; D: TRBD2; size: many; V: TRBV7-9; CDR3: CASSLLAGGYEQYF; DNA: TGTGCCAGCAGCTTACTAGCGGGAGGTTACGAGCAGTACTTC
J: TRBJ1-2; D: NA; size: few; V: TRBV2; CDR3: CASSDPLGVGYTF; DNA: TGTGCCAGCAGCGACCCATTGGGGGTTGGCTACACCTTC
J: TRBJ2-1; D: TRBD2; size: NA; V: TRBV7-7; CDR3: CASSLGVAGGRNEQFF; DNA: TGTGCCAGCAGCTTAGGGGTAGCGGGAGGGCGTAATGAGCAGTTCTTC
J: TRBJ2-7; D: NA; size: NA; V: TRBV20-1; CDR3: CSAYSGESYEQYF; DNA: TGCAGTGCTTATAGCGGAGAAAGCTACGAGCAGTACTTC
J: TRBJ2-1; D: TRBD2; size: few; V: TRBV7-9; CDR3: CASTRTSGRIYNEQFF; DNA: TGTGCCAGCACGCGGACTAGCGGGCGGATCTACAATGAGCAGTTCTTC
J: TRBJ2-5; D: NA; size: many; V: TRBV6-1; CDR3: CASSTPGHTTQYF; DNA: TGTGCCAGCAGTACCCCGGGCCATACGACCCAGTACTTC
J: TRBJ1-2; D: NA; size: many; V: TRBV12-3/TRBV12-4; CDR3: CASSLGPGLFDGYTF; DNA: TGTGCCAGCAGCCTTGGGCCTGGCCTCTTCGATGGCTACACCTTC
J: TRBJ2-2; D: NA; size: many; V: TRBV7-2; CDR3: CASSLVRVPNTGELFF; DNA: TGTGCCAGCAGCTTAGTTCGCGTACCCAACACCGGGGAGCTGTTTTTT
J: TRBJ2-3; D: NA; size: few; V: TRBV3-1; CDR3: CASSQWAQGTDTQYF; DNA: TGTGCCAGCAGCCAATGGGCGCAAGGCACAGATACGCAGTATTTT
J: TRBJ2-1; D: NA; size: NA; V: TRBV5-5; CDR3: CASSLDQGGHNEQFF; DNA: TGTGCCAGCAGCTTGGATCAAGGGGGACACAATGAGCAGTTCTTC
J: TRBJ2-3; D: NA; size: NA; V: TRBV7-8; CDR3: CASSFGVSFADTQYF; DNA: TGTGCCAGCAGCTTTGGGGTTAGCTTCGCAGATACGCAGTATTTT
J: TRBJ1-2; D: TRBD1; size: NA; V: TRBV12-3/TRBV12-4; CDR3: CASSSYFSGTGGYNGYTF; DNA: TGTGCCAGCAGTTCTTATTTTTCCGGGACAGGGGGCTACAATGGCTACACCTTC
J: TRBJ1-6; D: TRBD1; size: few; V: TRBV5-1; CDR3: CASSLAGGRYNSPLHF; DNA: TGCGCCAGCAGCTTGGCAGGGGGCCGGTATAATTCACCCCTCCACTTT
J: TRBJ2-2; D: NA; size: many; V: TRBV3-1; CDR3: CASSQFRGTTGELFF; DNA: TGTGCCAGCAGCCAATTCCGGGGGACCACCGGGGAGCTGTTTTTT
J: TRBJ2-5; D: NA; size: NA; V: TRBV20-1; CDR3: CSALVGKETQYF; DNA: TGCAGTGCTCTAGTTGGAAAAGAGACCCAGTACTTC
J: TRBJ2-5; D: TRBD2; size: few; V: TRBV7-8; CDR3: CASSQTGLAEQETQYF; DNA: TGTGCCAGCAGCCAAACGGGACTAGCGGAGCAAGAGACCCAGTACTTC